The sample holds many counts of the clone carrying this T cell receptor beta chain. The iRepertoire nested amplicon-rescue multiplex PCR amplified TCR alpha and beta CDR3s from RNA. Input was roughly 85-450 ng of tissue mRNA or PBMC total RNA. TCRdb called the multiplex PCR reads again in MiXCR, with one record for every CDR3 protein. The table shows 150,000 to 200,000 distinct CDR3 sequences, with approximately 30% occurring only once. This CDR3 is 15 amino acids long. Germline V gene data show CDR1 as SGHTA and CDR2 as FQGNSA. Trimming removed 8 bases from V and 3 bases from J; junction bases left unmatched: 7. The sample is drawn from a study of glioma-infiltrating T cells.

The rearrangement links TRBV7-2 to TRBJ2-3; the match to TRBD2 covers 11 bases. The clonotype comes from a human donor with low-grade glioma or glioblastoma, undergoing nonglioma brain surgery, or in good health (not recorded which). The sequencing input was glioma tissue, nonneoplastic brain tissue, or PBMCs (not recorded which). In nucleotides, the CDR3 is TGTGCCAGCCGACAACTAGCGGGAGTTACAGATACGCAGTATTTT. Translated, it gives CASRQLAGVTDTQYF. Full variable domain (missing parts from reference TRBV7-2 and TRBJ2-3): GAGVSQSPSNKVTEKGKDVELRCDPISGHTALYWYRQSLGQGLEFLIYFQGNSAPDKSGLPSDRFSAERTGGSVSTLTIQRTQQEDSAVYLCASRQLAGVTDTQYFGPGTRLTVL.